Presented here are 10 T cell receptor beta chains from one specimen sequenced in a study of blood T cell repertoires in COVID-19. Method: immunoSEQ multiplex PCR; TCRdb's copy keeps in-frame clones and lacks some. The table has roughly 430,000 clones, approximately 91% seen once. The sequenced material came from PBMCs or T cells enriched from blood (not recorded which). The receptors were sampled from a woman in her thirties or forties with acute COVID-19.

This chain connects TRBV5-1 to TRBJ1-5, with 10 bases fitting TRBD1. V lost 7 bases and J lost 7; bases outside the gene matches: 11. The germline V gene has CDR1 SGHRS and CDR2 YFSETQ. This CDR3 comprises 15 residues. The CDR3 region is CASLPGTGDDQPQHF. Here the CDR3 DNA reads TGCGCCAGCCTCCCCGGGACAGGGGACGACCAGCCCCAGCATTTT.

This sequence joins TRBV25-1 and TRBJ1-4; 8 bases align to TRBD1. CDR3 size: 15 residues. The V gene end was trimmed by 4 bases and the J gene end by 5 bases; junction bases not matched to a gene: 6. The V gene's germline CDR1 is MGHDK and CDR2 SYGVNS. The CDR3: CASSAWDRTNEKLFF. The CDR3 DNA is TGTGCCAGCAGTGCCTGGGACAGGACAAATGAAAAACTGTTTTTT.

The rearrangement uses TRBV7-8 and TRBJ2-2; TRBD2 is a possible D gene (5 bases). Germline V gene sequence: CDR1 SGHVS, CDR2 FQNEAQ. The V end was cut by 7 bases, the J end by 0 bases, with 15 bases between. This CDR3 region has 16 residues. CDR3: CASTTPRAPNTGELFF. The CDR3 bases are TGTGCCAGCACCACACCGCGGGCCCCGAACACCGGGGAGCTGTTTTTT.

The CDR3 loop reads CASSKSGTGALNTEAFF. CDR3 sequence (DNA): TGTGCCAGCAGCAAATCCGGGACAGGGGCCCTGAACACTGAAGCTTTCTTT. This chain joins TRBV21-1 and TRBJ1-1; the D call in the table, TRBD1, was not verified against the DNA. TRBV21-1 is reported as a pseudogene. The CDR3 is 17 amino acids.

CDR3 DNA: TGTGCCAGCAGTTTTGGGGGCGGATCACCCCTCCACTTT. Residues: CASSFGGGSPLHF. The rearrangement uses TRBV12-3 or TRBV12-4 and TRBJ1-6; a possible D gene is TRBD1 (6 bases). The CDR3 extends over 13 amino acids. V dropped 3 bases and J dropped 10 bases, with 10 bases sitting between them.

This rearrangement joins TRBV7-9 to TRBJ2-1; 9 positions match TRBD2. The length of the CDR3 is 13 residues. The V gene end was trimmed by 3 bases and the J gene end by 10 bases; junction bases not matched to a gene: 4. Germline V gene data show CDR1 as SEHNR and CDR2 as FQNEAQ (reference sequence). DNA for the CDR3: TGTGCCAGCAGCTTTGATAGCGGGGGAGAGCAGTTCTTC. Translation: CASSFDSGGEQFF.

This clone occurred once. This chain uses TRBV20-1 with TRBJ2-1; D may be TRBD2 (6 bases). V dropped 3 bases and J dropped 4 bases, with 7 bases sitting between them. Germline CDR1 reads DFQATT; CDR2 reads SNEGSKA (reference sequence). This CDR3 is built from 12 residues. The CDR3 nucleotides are TGCAGTGCTAGTCGGGGGTACAATGAGCAGTTCTTC. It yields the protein CSASRGYNEQFF.

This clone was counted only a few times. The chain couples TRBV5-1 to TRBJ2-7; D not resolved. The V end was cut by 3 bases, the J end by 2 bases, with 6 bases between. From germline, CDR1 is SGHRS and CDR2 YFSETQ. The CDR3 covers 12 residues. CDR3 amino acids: CASSYKPYEQYF. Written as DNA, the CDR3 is TGCGCCAGCAGCTACAAACCCTACGAGCAGTACTTC.

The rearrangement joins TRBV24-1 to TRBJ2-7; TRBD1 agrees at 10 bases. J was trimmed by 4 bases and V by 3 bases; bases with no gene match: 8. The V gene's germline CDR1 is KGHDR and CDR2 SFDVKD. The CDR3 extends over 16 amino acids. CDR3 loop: CATSDMGDRGMYEQYF. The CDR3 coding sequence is TGTGCCACCAGTGATATGGGGGACAGGGGAATGTACGAGCAGTACTTC.

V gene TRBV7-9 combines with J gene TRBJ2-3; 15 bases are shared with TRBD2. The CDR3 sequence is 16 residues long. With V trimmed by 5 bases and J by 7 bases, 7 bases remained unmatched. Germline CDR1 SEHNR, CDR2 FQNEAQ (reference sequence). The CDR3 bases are TGTGCCAGCAGCCTACGGACTAGCGGGGGGGGAAATACGCAGTATTTT. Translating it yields CASSLRTSGGGNTQYF.